One T cell receptor (beta chain) is described in this entry. The target of this receptor is not known. No base quality information exists; no much larger clone differs at one position. What the treatment or condition label conveys for this sample: randomized to nivolumab then ipilimumab (arm A) or the reverse (arm B). No trial patient had received prior DNA-damaging chemotherapy. CheckMate 064, a randomized, open-label phase II trial of sequential checkpoint blockade, was the source of the samples, all of which came from patients with melanoma. Genomic DNA from formalin-fixed paraffin-embedded (FFPE) tissue samples served as the input for tumor TCR sequencing. These data originate in a study of sequential checkpoint blockade in melanoma (dated by TCRdb to about 2019). General notes on the study: Patients were randomized 1:1 to first-line nivolumab followed by ipilimumab (arm A) or ipilimumab followed by nivolumab (arm B). Maintenance nivolumab came after each of the two trial sequences. DNA from about 100 pretreatment melanoma tumor samples underwent TCRbeta immunosequencing. Approximately 23 patients had matched tumor biopsies taken before treatment and at week 13, after single-agent nivolumab (arm A) or ipilimumab (arm B). Approximately 79% of the matched pre- and post-treatment tumor biopsy pairs came from the same lesion. The full study reports these points: The response-prediction model combining TCR metrics and mutation burden needs validation in larger, independent patient cohorts. Clinical benefit was about 30 times more likely to be achieved by patients whose tumor T-cell fraction and clonality increased by week 13. Among patients in arm A, the nivolumab-first arm, pretreatment tumor TIL clonality was associated with response (P = .04). PD-L1 staining and CD8+ T-cell counts correlated with tumor T-cell fraction and clonality, whereas mutational load did not. Small sample sizes and reduced statistical power limited the within-arm analyses of tumor T-cell fraction.

TCRbeta CDR3 regions were immunosequenced from genomic DNA with the immunoSEQ Assay. Before high-throughput sequencing, genomic DNA was amplified using bias-controlled multiplex PCR. From the authors' description of their analysis: To quantify the absolute abundance of each unique TCRbeta CDR3 region, the sequences were collapsed and filtered. Clonality, defined as 1 minus Pielou's evenness, was calculated using productive rearrangements only. Tumor T-cell fraction was computed by normalizing TCRbeta template counts to usable DNA, estimated from several housekeeping genes. A previously published method was used to identify clones with significantly greater frequencies in on-treatment samples than in baseline samples. The table comes from immuneACCESS by way of TCRdb, which keeps in-frame sequences with V and J called. Part of the clones is missing from these tables; in studies checked, under half for an unresolved V gene and the rest for unknown reasons. Clone size and the V and J calls come from that table; the DNA yielded D and trimming. The sample data list around 2,600 clones, and 25% to 30% of these were observed just once. The top ten clonotypes cover roughly 12% of the sample.

The CDR3 numbers 11 residues from cysteine through phenylalanine. Only CDR3 DNA is held: 33 bases, read in frame from base 1. V is pared back by 2 bases and J by 8 bases, with 4 bases lying between the germline termini. The sequencing used tumor tissue (inferred from file names), collected from a patient given nivolumab and ipilimumab in sequence. This TCR derives from a human donor with melanoma. The sequence joins TRBV6-7 to TRBJ1-3, with the D segment identity uncertain. TRBV6-7 is filed as an ORF, its function uncertain. The bases read TGTGCCAGCAGTTACCAGGACACCATATATTTT. The encoded protein is CASSYQDTIYF.